These T cell receptor beta chains were read from a single sample in a study of T cell changes during pregnancy in multiple sclerosis. Method: immunoSEQ multiplex PCR; TCRdb's copy keeps in-frame clones and lacks some. Found here are roughly 89,000 clones, 80% to 95% of them singletons; the top ten hold 3.5% to 4.5%. The sequences come from peripheral blood, collected in the first trimester of pregnancy. The receptors were gathered from a female donor with multiple sclerosis, enrolled in a pregnancy study. CDR3s leave out the opening cysteine and the closing phenylalanine or tryptophan.

TRBV19,TRBJ1-1,ASSMGQENTEAF
TRBV4-1,TRBJ1-1,ASSPTVTGGIGF
TRBV27,TRBJ2-2,ASSGTSGTTGELF
TRBV2,TRBJ2-2,ALTYSSGGASGELF
TRBV6-5,TRBJ2-3,ASSLSGTGHTDTQY
TRBV7-3,TRBJ2-1,ASSLMAGGSNNEQF
TRBV5-6,TRBJ1-6,ASSLVQGGSYNSPLH
TRBV7-3,TRBJ2-5,ASSLGTGGSLRETQY
TRBV28,TRBJ2-7,ASRLREQGVSYEQY
TRBV5-8,TRBJ1-5,ASSLGSGSSNQPQH
TRBV9,TRBJ1-2,ASSVAQGANYGYT
TRBV27,TRBJ1-1,ASSLGGWTEAF
TRBV30,TRBJ2-7,AWSPRGMTYEQY
TRBV6-5,TRBJ2-3,ASSPTHGGLDTQY
TRBV7-9,TRBJ1-5,ASSFSDSNQPQH
TRBV21-1,TRBJ2-7,ASSSQTGLAGPYEQY
TRBV2,TRBJ2-2,ASKYGANTGELF
TRBV14,TRBJ2-7,ASSLGQGIAYEQY
TRBV5-4,TRBJ1-2,ASSSGDRADGYT
TRBV27,TRBJ2-1,ASSLGGINEQF
TRBV2,TRBJ1-6,ASNRADDRRWSSYNSPLH
TRBV11-2,TRBJ1-2,ASSFAGYYGYT
TRBV5-1,TRBJ1-3,ASSLTLADSGNTIY
TRBV9,TRBJ2-6,ASSPPTGGSGANVLT
TRBV18,TRBJ1-3,ASSPNGQGTGNTIY
TRBV18,TRBJ1-2,ASSRQGGYT
TRBV2,TRBJ1-5,ASGPDRGNQPQH
TRBV27,TRBJ1-6,ASSPRQGQAPLH
TRBV1,TRBJ2-3,TSSRSGTSGYTSTDTQY
TRBV30,TRBJ2-7,AWSPGIRGPPMGYEQY
TRBV5-1,TRBJ1-1,ASRSGQLNTEAF
TRBV5-4,TRBJ2-2,ASSPTGGSITGELF
TRBV10-1,TRBJ2-1,ASSELCSGGANYNEQF
TRBV30,TRBJ2-3,AGRGAGTDTQY
TRBV9,TRBJ1-2,ASASDRSYGYT
TRBV18,TRBJ1-3,ASSILPGQGKEDTIY
TRBV7-9,TRBJ1-3,ASSWGREGRNTIY
TRBV18,TRBJ1-3,ASSPGQPSSGNTIY
TRBV5-8,TRBJ1-4,ASSWGQGVEKLF
TRBV5-4,TRBJ1-1,ASSQASDTEAF
TRBV6-4,TRBJ2-2,ASSSQGPANTGELF
TRBV5-6,TRBJ1-1,ASSRIGSNTEAF
TRBV11-2,TRBJ2-3,ASSLRGGHTDTQY